A selection of T cell receptor beta chains follows, all from one sample in a study of cytomegalovirus exposure and HLA in healthy donors. Only in-frame clones appear in the TCRdb table, and some are missing; sequencing was by immunoSEQ multiplex PCR. This sample has 160,000 or so clones; 75% to 90% occur once, and the top ten carry approximately 4.5%. The specimen sequenced was PBMCs. Source of these receptors: a man aged 30-40 years in good health and CMV-seronegative. Each CDR3 is given with its conserved first and last residue. D genes are given only for firm matches. The listing skips clone size in some rows; elsewhere it reads once, few, many or a size class.

cdr3_length	v_call	j_call	d_call	clone_size	cdr3_aa	cdr3_nt
14	TRBV7-3	TRBJ2-7	TRBD2	NA	CASSLLAGSYEQYF	TGTGCCAGCAGCTTACTAGCGGGCTCCTACGAGCAGTACTTC
13	TRBV4-3	TRBJ1-1	NA	once	CASSRQADTEAFF	TGCGCCAGCTCAAGGCAGGCAGACACTGAAGCTTTCTTT
15	TRBV21-1	TRBJ1-5	NA	NA	CASKVEDLSNQPQHF	TGTGCCAGCAAGGTGGAGGATTTGAGCAATCAGCCCCAGCATTTT
14	TRBV6-5	TRBJ1-1	TRBD1	NA	CASSPGGAGTEAFF	TGTGCCAGCAGTCCAGGGGGCGCAGGGACTGAAGCTTTCTTT
13	TRBV7-5	TRBJ1-5	NA	NA	CVRTTVKGEAQHF	TGTGTCAGAACCACCGTCAAAGGGGAAGCCCAGCATTTT
11	TRBV14	TRBJ2-1	NA	NA	CASSSYNEQFF	TGTGCCAGCAGCTCATACAATGAGCAGTTCTTC
16	TRBV5-6	TRBJ2-7	NA	NA	CASSLEVRIGDYEQYF	TGTGCCAGCAGCTTGGAGGTTAGAATAGGAGACTACGAGCAGTACTTC
14	TRBV30	TRBJ2-7	TRBD2	once	CAWSVTSGAYEQYF	TGTGCCTGGAGTGTAACTAGCGGGGCTTACGAGCAGTACTTC
14	TRBV5-1	TRBJ1-1	TRBD1	NA	CASSQGQVGTEAFF	TGCGCCAGCAGCCAGGGACAGGTGGGGACTGAAGCTTTCTTT
16	TRBV9	TRBJ2-7	TRBD1	NA	CASSPRTGASSYEQYF	TGTGCCAGCAGCCCAAGGACAGGGGCCTCGTCCTACGAGCAGTACTTC
14	TRBV18	TRBJ2-7	NA	NA	CASSPPGGTYEQYF	TGTGCCAGCTCACCACCGGGGGGAACCTACGAGCAGTACTTC
15	TRBV30	TRBJ1-5	TRBD1	NA	CAWSWGTGEFQPQHF	TGTGCCTGGAGTTGGGGGACAGGGGAGTTTCAGCCCCAGCATTTT
12	TRBV28	TRBJ1-6	NA	NA	CASSHGSSPLHF	TGTGCCAGCAGCCATGGGAGCTCACCCCTCCACTTT
19	TRBV28	TRBJ2-7	NA	NA	CASSSTRVGPGLYSYEQYF	TGTGCCAGCAGTTCAACGAGGGTTGGCCCTGGCCTATACTCCTACGAGCAGTACTTC
15	TRBV28	TRBJ2-5	TRBD1	NA	CASSLSPMTGETQYF	TGTGCCAGCAGTTTAAGCCCTATGACAGGGGAGACCCAGTACTTC
13	TRBV2	TRBJ2-7	NA	NA	CASSLWVEDEQYF	TGTGCCAGCAGTCTGTGGGTAGAGGACGAGCAGTACTTC
15	TRBV5-1	TRBJ1-6	NA	NA	CASSLGGGEKSPLHF	TGCGCCAGCAGTCTTGGGGGCGGAGAGAAATCACCCCTCCACTTT
15	TRBV23-1	TRBJ1-2	NA	NA	CASSPEGGPRHGYTF	TGCGCCAGCAGTCCCGAGGGTGGGCCCAGGCATGGCTACACCTTC
14	TRBV7-2	TRBJ2-5	TRBD2	NA	CASSLASGRETQYF	TGTGCCAGCAGCTTGGCTAGCGGGAGGGAGACCCAGTACTTC
15	TRBV9	TRBJ1-2	TRBD1	NA	CASSRTGGRDMGYTF	TGTGCCAGCAGCAGAACAGGGGGACGGGATATGGGCTACACCTTC
14	TRBV18	TRBJ1-4	NA	NA	CASSPGRTNEKLFF	TGTGCCAGCTCACCAGGGCGAACTAATGAAAAACTGTTTTTT
13	TRBV14	TRBJ1-2	TRBD1	once	CASSLTGGFDYTF	TGTGCCAGCAGTCTGACAGGGGGATTTGACTACACCTTC
15	TRBV18	TRBJ1-4	NA	few	CASSPLQGLEEKLFF	TGTGCCAGCTCACCACTCCAGGGGCTGGAGGAAAAACTGTTTTTT
17	TRBV19	TRBJ2-1	TRBD2	NA	CASSTRLAGVLYNEQFF	TGTGCCAGTAGTACCCGACTAGCGGGAGTGCTCTACAATGAGCAGTTCTTC
16	TRBV18	TRBJ1-3	TRBD1	NA	CASSIHRGQGGGTIYF	TGTGCCAGCTCAATTCACAGGGGCCAGGGAGGCGGCACCATATATTTT
14	TRBV25-1	TRBJ1-4	NA	NA	CASTPGGINEKLFF	TGTGCCAGCACTCCGGGGGGTATTAATGAAAAACTGTTTTTT
16	TRBV5-1	TRBJ2-1	NA	NA	CASSLALGSSYNEQFF	TGCGCCAGCAGCTTGGCCTTAGGGAGCTCCTACAATGAGCAGTTCTTC
14	TRBV28	TRBJ1-1	TRBD1	NA	CASSYRTGATEAFF	TGTGCCAGCAGTTATCGGACAGGGGCCACTGAAGCTTTCTTT
14	TRBV30	TRBJ1-1	NA	NA	CAWNEEGGGTEAFF	TGTGCCTGGAACGAGGAGGGTGGGGGCACTGAAGCTTTCTTT